A selection of T cell receptor beta chains follows, all from one sample in a study of identical twins. TCRdb ran MiXCR on the 5' RACE reads and lists one entry per CDR3 protein. The repertoire holds roughly 630,000 distinct CDR3 sequences, about 7.6% seen once, with about 1.5% in the top ten. This same sample was also part of a study on yellow fever vaccine responses in identical twins.

Sequences were obtained from PBMCs. The source is a woman aged 18-30 years in good health. Both conserved end residues are part of each CDR3. The order of the fields is V gene, CDR3 length, D gene, CDR3 protein. D genes are given only for firm matches.

TRBV2 | 17 | TRBD2 | CASSLTSGRAAGYEQFF
TRBV7-2 | 15 | - | CASSLGVGGTYEQYF
TRBV4-1 | 13 | TRBD1 | CASSTGGWTEAFF
TRBV20-1 | 15 | TRBD2 | CSARVVSGDQETQYF
TRBV12-3/TRBV12-4 | 11 | - | CASSVKYEQFF
TRBV6-5 | 12 | TRBD1 | CASGQGLQPQHF
TRBV4-1 | 14 | - | CASSQDFRNTEAFF
TRBV5-1 | 13 | TRBD1 | CASAEGATTEAFF
TRBV6-1 | 15 | - | CASSLWRESSYEQYF
TRBV15 | 15 | TRBD2 | CATSTSGGIYNEQFF
TRBV6-4 | 13 | - | CASSPQRDNEQFF
TRBV5-5 | 15 | - | CASSGRMTGDYEQYF
TRBV5-1 | 16 | TRBD1 | CASSPDRGVNTGELFF
TRBV11-1 | 19 | TRBD2 | CASSLGLAGAQSYYNEQFF
TRBV5-1 | 14 | - | CASSRGQNTDTQYF
TRBV6-1 | 12 | - | CASTEGNQPQHF
TRBV7-2 | 16 | TRBD2 | CASSLGLAGPIGIQYF
TRBV11-2 | 19 | TRBD1 | CASSLRGRGPYSSYNEQFF
TRBV25-1 | 17 | - | CASSESVWAGGRETQYF
TRBV6-5 | 16 | - | CASSSTPRGNTGELFF
TRBV2 | 18 | - | CASSDAFGWGSSYNEQFF
TRBV12-3/TRBV12-4 | 13 | TRBD1 | CASSPQGAHGYTF
TRBV9 | 14 | - | CASSSSWQGNGYTF
TRBV4-1 | 17 | - | CASSQDPLGGSWNEQFF
TRBV29-1 | 11 | - | CSVVRGDEQYF
TRBV5-1 | 14 | - | CASSFRAGTDTQYF
TRBV20-1 | 16 | TRBD2 | CSAPSQTSGRKHTQYF
TRBV5-1 | 15 | - | CASSLTPEVWNEQFF
TRBV2 | 14 | - | CASSEEGVNNEQFF
TRBV5-5 | 14 | - | CASSLSPGIGEAFF
TRBV5-1 | 16 | TRBD1 | CASSLLPGQGPHEQYF
TRBV6-5 | 14 | - | CASSYGQPNEKLFF
TRBV11-2 | 18 | TRBD2 | CASSFTPRGAGGSNEQFF
TRBV3-1 | 14 | TRBD1 | CASSYQGAGQPQHF